The source of this TCR beta chain is a study of blood T cell repertoires in COVID-19 (dated by TCRdb to the early 2020s). Context from the whole study: Collaborator samples came from the United States, Italy and Spain and covered acute and convalescent phases of COVID-19. The material from the prospective study consisted of cDNA or gDNA derived from T cells, B-cell-depleted T cells, or PBMCs. Deeply sampled blood TCRbeta repertoires from subjects exposed to, actively infected with, or recovered from COVID-19 were included in the dataset. Where available, HLA class I and class II types were taken from metadata supplied by the sample provider and were not determined by assay-based typing. The samples were drawn from the first 160 participants of the ongoing ImmuneRACE study and from 950 to 1,500 subjects provided by 6 global collaborators. The repertoires were made available in a free public database intended to serve as a resource for research on the immune response to SARS-CoV-2. Sample metadata almost always included a de-identified subject ID, COVID-19 status, age in years and sex. On the study overall, not on this receptor specifically: The amount of clinical and demographic metadata varied by source and participant and was provided uncurated.

CDR1 and CDR2 are drawn from the germline V gene: SGHDT, YYEEEE. V and J are trimmed by 1 base and 8 bases, and the gene matches miss 12 bases of the junction. Including the terminal cysteine and phenylalanine, the CDR3 comprises 16 residues. CDR3 DNA is the only sequence kept; it has 48 bases, read in frame from the first base. TCRbeta CDR3 regions were amplified from genomic DNA by means of the immunoSEQ Assay, a bias-controlled multiplex PCR. Per the authors' processing: The number of nucleated cells in each sample was estimated from the amplification of reference gene primers within the assay. To quantify the absolute abundance of each unique TCRbeta CDR3 rearrangement, sequence reads were collapsed and filtered. For each sample, productive Simpson clonality was calculated as the square root of Simpson's diversity index over productive rearrangements. As stored in TCRdb, this immuneACCESS dataset retains in-frame rearrangements with V and J assigned. A fraction of the clones does not appear; measured against another copy, unresolved V genes explain less than half of the discrepancy, and the remainder lacks a known reason. V and J calls and clone size come straight from that table; D and trimming were deduced from the DNA. The sample records around 60,000 clones, roughly 84% of which are singletons. 10% of the sample comes from the top ten.

Points on this clone: No antigen is known for it. No much larger clonotype is one base removed from it; base qualities were not supplied.

One collaborating source in Seattle enrolled patients during active infection and followed them longitudinally through the course of disease. Whole blood was collected in K2EDTA tubes by collaborating institutions according to the institutions' own protocols. For TCRbeta analysis, collaborators shipped samples in one of three forms: frozen whole blood, isolated PBMCs, or DNA extracted from either of those sample types. The sequence derives from a man in his fifties with COVID-19, enrolled during active disease. Sequencing was done on a sample of peripheral blood. The rearranged segments are TRBV5-6 and TRBJ2-1, with 7 central nucleotides matching TRBD1. The DNA sequence is as follows: TGTGCCAGCAGCTTGCCCTACAGGGGCGTTTTGGATGAGCAGTTCTTC. Protein translation: CASSLPYRGVLDEQFF.